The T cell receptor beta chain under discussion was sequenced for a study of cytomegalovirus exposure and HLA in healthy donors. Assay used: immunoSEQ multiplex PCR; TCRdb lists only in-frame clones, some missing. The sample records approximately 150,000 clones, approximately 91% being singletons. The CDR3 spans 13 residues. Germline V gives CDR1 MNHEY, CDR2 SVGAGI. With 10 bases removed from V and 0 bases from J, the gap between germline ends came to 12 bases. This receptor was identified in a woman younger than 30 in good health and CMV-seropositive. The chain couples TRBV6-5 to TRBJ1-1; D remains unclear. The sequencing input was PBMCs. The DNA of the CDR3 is TGTGCCACCAAGGAGACCATGAACACTGAAGCTTTCTTT. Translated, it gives CATKETMNTEAFF.